This T cell receptor beta chain was sequenced in a study of identical twins. Study-wide results and caveats: Clonotypes of the beta chain that were abundant in cord blood carried fewer insertions (memory repertoires showed none). Beta out-of-frame twin sharing showed a weaker excess.

The V end lost 3 bases, the J end lost 2 bases, and 10 bases lay between the germline ends. From germline, CDR1 is SQVTM and CDR2 ANQGSEA. This CDR3 has 13 residues. Remarks on this clonotype: The antigen is undetermined.

TCRdb itself ran the 5' RACE reads through MiXCR, one entry per CDR3 protein. The data show about 100,000 distinct CDR3 sequences, with 5.9% seen just once and approximately 12% held by the top ten. Sequencing input: memory T cells sorted from blood. This TCR derives from a woman between 45 and 60 years old in good health. J is TRBJ1-2 and V is TRBV29-1; D ambiguous. The CDR3 sequence: CSVEDHSNYGYTF. As DNA, the CDR3 is TGCAGCGTTGAGGACCATAGCAACTATGGCTACACCTTC. The full variable domain, rest sourced from reference TRBV29-1 and TRBJ1-2, is SAVISQKPSRDICQRGTSLTIQCQVDSQVTMMFWYRQQPGQSLTLIATANQGSEATYESGFVIDKFPISRPNLTFSTLTVSNMSPEDSSIYLCSVEDHSNYGYTFGSGTRLTVV.